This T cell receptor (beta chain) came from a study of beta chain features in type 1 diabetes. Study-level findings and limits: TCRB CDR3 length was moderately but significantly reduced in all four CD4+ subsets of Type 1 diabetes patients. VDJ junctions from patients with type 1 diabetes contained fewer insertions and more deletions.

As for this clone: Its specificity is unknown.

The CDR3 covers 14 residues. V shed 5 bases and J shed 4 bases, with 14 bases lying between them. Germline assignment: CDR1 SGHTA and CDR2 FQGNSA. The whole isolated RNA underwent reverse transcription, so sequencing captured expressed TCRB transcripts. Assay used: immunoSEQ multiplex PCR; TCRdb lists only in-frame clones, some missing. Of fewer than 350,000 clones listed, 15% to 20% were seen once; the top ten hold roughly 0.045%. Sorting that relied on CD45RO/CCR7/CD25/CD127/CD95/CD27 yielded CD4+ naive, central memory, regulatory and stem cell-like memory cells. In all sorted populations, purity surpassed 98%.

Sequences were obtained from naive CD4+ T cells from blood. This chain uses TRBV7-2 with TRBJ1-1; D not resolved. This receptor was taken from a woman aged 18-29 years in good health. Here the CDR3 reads CASSPPGSGTEAFF. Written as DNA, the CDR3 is TGTGCCAGCAGCCCGCCGGGGTCAGGCACTGAAGCTTTCTTT.